This T cell receptor (beta chain) was retrieved from a study of PD-1 blockade in classical Hodgkin lymphoma. Study conclusions and caveats: According to reports, newly diagnosed patients had lower baseline TCR diversity than healthy donors, and relapsed/refractory patients had lower baseline TCR diversity still. Some patients started nivolumab under 1 year after ASCT, and they were excluded.

TCRdb keeps only in-frame clones here, not all; method: immunoSEQ multiplex PCR. Among approximately 60,000 clones, about 87% were seen once, and the ten largest hold roughly an eighth. All patients relapsed after autologous stem cell transplantation, and brentuximab vedotin exposure varied. V was clipped by 5 bases and J by 0 bases, with 10 bases between them. CDR3 length: 15 residues. The germline V gene has CDR1 LNHDA and CDR2 SQIVND (reference sequence). This clone was recorded only once. Its matching antigen is unknown. The TCR sequence derives from a human donor with classical Hodgkin lymphoma. V gene TRBV19 combines with J gene TRBJ1-4; weak D call: TRBD1 (6 bases). The source was peripheral blood mononuclear cells (PBMCs), collected at baseline. The CDR3 spells CASSSSGATNEKLFF. CDR3 nucleotides: TGTGCCAGTAGTTCCTCAGGGGCAACTAATGAAAAACTGTTTTTT.